Shown below are 19 T cell receptor beta chains from a single sample sequenced in a study of T-cell reconstitution after alpha-beta-depleted transplantation in children. Unique molecular identifiers were incorporated into the prepared TCRbeta library. MiXCR, applied by TCRdb to the PCR reads, yields one record per CDR3 protein. The table has some 600,000 distinct CDR3 sequences, 10% to 15% seen once; the top ten hold about 2%. Sequences were derived from PBMCs, mostly from graft donor cells, sampled 360 days after TCRalphabeta/CD19-depleted stem cell transplant. The receptors come from a male patient between 5 and 17 years old who had a stem cell transplant for acute myeloid leukemia, so the T cells may come from the graft donor.

This clonotype occurred a few times. The V and J genes are TRBV27 and TRBJ1-2; 7 nucleotides match TRBD1. Germline CDR1 is MNHEY and CDR2 is SMNVEV (reference sequence). The trim removed 6 bases at V and 4 bases at J, leaving 2 bases unmatched. The CDR3 loop spans 12 amino acids. CDR3 amino acids: CASSRQGYGYTF. CDR3 nucleotides: TGTGCCAGCAGCCGACAGGGCTATGGCTACACCTTC.

The sample holds a few counts of this clonotype. The chain recombines TRBV7-8 with TRBJ2-3, with 7 bases lining up with TRBD2. The CDR3 length is 17 residues. V was pared by 2 bases and J by 3 bases, with 11 bases of the junction left unmatched. From germline, CDR1 is SGHVS and CDR2 FQNEAQ. The CDR3 is CASSLFPRGSTTDTQYF. CDR3 bases: TGTGCCAGCAGCTTATTCCCCCGCGGGAGTACGACAGATACGCAGTATTTT.

The rearrangement uses TRBV2 and TRBJ2-1, with 12 bases lining up with TRBD2. Germline trimming cut 3 bases from V and 6 bases from J; bases unmatched to any gene: 15. The germline V gene has CDR1 SNHLY and CDR2 FYNNEI. The CDR3 extends over 19 amino acids. This CDR3 reads CASSERGGSSGRAGNEQFF. The CDR3 DNA is TGTGCCAGCAGTGAGAGGGGGGGGTCTAGCGGGAGGGCCGGCAATGAGCAGTTCTTC.

This clonotype was seen a few times. The chain recombines TRBV28 with TRBJ2-7, with 8 bases lining up with TRBD1. The CDR3 is 15 residues long. V shed 3 bases, J shed 3 bases, and the junction held 7 bases outside the gene matches. Germline V lookup: CDR1 MDHEN, CDR2 SYDVKM. CDR3 nucleotides: TGTGCCAGCAGTTTCAGGGACAGGTATTTCTACGAGCAGTACTTC. Its translation: CASSFRDRYFYEQYF.

The genes are TRBV12-3 or TRBV12-4 and TRBJ1-2; D is possibly TRBD1 (5 bases). Trimming cost V 2 bases and J 4 bases, with 11 bases left between them. This CDR3 has 14 residues. CDR3 in amino acids: CASSLLQGGYGYTF. CDR3 coding DNA: TGTGCCAGCAGTTTACTCCAGGGCGGCTATGGCTACACCTTC.

This clonotype has more than one count but fewer than ten. This chain joins TRBV5-1 and TRBJ1-5; D unclear. The CDR3 has 15 residues. V was pared by 0 bases and J by 4 bases, with 11 bases between. Germline V CDR1 and CDR2: SGHRS, YFSETQ. DNA for the CDR3: TGCGCCAGCAGCTTGGGTACAAACAAGAATCAGCCCCAGCATTTT. This sequence encodes CASSLGTNKNQPQHF.

In this sample, this clonotype turned up many times. This chain connects TRBV28 to TRBJ2-7; 7 bases map to TRBD2. The CDR3 is 13 amino acids. The germline V gene encodes CDR1 MDHEN and CDR2 SYDVKM. V dropped 4 bases and J dropped 2; count of bases not matched to a gene: 2. CDR3 sequence reads: CASSYGTTYEQYF. The CDR3 DNA reads as TGTGCCAGCAGTTACGGGACTACCTACGAGCAGTACTTC.

The rearrangement joins TRBV14 to TRBJ2-2; a possible D gene is TRBD2 (6 bases). Trimming took off 3 bases at V and 7 bases at J, with 15 bases between the two ends. The CDR3 is made up of 15 amino acids. Germline assignment: CDR1 SGHDN and CDR2 FVKESK. The CDR3 coding sequence is TGTGCCAGCAGCCACCGACGACTAGAGGGCGGGGAGCTGTTTTTT. It codes for CASSHRRLEGGELFF.

In its sample, this clonotype was seen many times. The rearrangement uses TRBV28 and TRBJ1-2; 10 nucleotides align to TRBD1. The V gene's germline CDR1 is MDHEN and CDR2 SYDVKM. This CDR3 is built from 17 residues. Unmatched junction bases numbered 11, after V lost 4 bases and J lost 3 bases. In nucleotides, the CDR3 is TGTGCCAGCAGTTCCCGACCTCCGGGACAGGGGCACTATGGCTACACCTTC. Translation gives CASSSRPPGQGHYGYTF.

This clonotype was found a few times. The rearrangement links TRBV3-1 to TRBJ1-1; 9 bases match TRBD1. From germline, CDR1 is LGHDT and CDR2 YNNKEL (reference sequence). This CDR3 has 16 amino acids. The ends lost 4 bases at V and 5 bases at J; junction bases unmatched: 11. CDR3 DNA sequence: TGTGCCAGCAGCCTTAGAGTTCTACAGGGGGCAACTGAAGCTTTCTTT. Translated, it gives CASSLRVLQGATEAFF.

The V call is TRBV20-1, the J call TRBJ2-4; D might be TRBD2 (6 bases). Per germline, CDR1 DFQATT and CDR2 SNEGSKA (reference sequence). Trimming pared 5 bases from V and 1 base from J, leaving 18 bases between. The CDR3 runs 16 residues. CDR3 nucleotides: TGCAGTGCTCCTAGTGTCGGGGGTTTGGCCAAAAACATTCAGTACTTC. Residues: CSAPSVGGLAKNIQYF.

This clonotype was observed many times. This sequence joins TRBV6-5 and TRBJ2-6; D may be TRBD2 (5 bases). This CDR3 has 16 residues. The V end lost 4 bases, the J end lost 0 bases, and 10 bases lay between the germline ends. Germline values: CDR1 MNHEY, CDR2 SVGAGI. As DNA, the CDR3 is TGTGCCAGCAGTTTAACCCGGGGCTCTGGGGCCAACGTCCTGACTTTC. Translated: CASSLTRGSGANVLTF.

This clonotype was seen many times. V is TRBV28 and J is TRBJ2-7, with D possibly being TRBD1 or TRBD2 (5 bases each). Trimming left V 3 bases short and J 0 bases short, with 15 bases between. CDR1 MDHEN and CDR2 SYDVKM come from the germline V gene. The CDR3 spans 16 residues. The DNA for the CDR3 is TGTGCCAGCAGTTTTCTGGGACCGCTTAACTCCTACGAGCAGTACTTC. It translates to CASSFLGPLNSYEQYF.

The sample holds a few counts of this clonotype. J is TRBJ2-7 and V is TRBV20-1; 9 bases map to TRBD2. The trim removed 1 base at V and 2 bases at J, leaving 6 bases unmatched. This CDR3 comprises 15 residues. The germline V gene encodes CDR1 DFQATT and CDR2 SNEGSKA (reference sequence). The CDR3, as DNA: TGCAGTGCTAGAGCACTTGCGGGAGGGGCCTACGAGCAGTACTTC. It specifies CSARALAGGAYEQYF.

This clonotype occurred a few times. This chain uses TRBV6-2 or TRBV6-3 with TRBJ2-1; no reliable D call. This CDR3 is built from 13 residues. Per the germline V gene, CDR1 is MNHEY and CDR2 is SVGEGT. V was shortened by 6 bases and J by 9 bases, with 15 bases between the two germline ends. The DNA for the CDR3 is TGTGCCAGCAGACAGAATCCTTTCGGTGAGCAGTTCTTC. It specifies CASRQNPFGEQFF.

V is TRBV29-1 and J is TRBJ2-7; 14 positions agree with TRBD2. This CDR3 has 13 amino acids. CDR1 is SQVTM, CDR2 ANQGSEA, per germline. Trimming removed 6 bases from V and 4 bases from J; junction bases left unmatched: 2. The CDR3 region has the DNA TGCAGCGTGGGGACTAGCGGGAGATACGAGCAGTACTTC. It specifies CSVGTSGRYEQYF.

This sequence joins TRBV11-3 and TRBJ2-6, with D possibly being TRBD1 or TRBD2 (5 bases each). Trimming removed 5 bases from V and 1 base from J, with 12 bases in between. The CDR3 is made up of 16 amino acids. Germline V lookup: CDR1 SGHNT, CDR2 YENEEA. CDR3 DNA sequence: TGTGCCAGCAGCCCGACTTGGGGGTCTGGGGCCAACGTCCTGACTTTC. The encoded protein is CASSPTWGSGANVLTF.

A few counts support this clonotype. The V call is TRBV14, the J call TRBJ1-2; perhaps TRBD1 as D (5 bases). V was cut by 1 base and J by 8 bases, with 20 bases left in between. Germline-derived CDR1 and CDR2 are SGHDN and FVKESK. The CDR3 has 16 amino acids. CDR3 bases: TGTGCCAGCAGCCAAGCCGGGACGGGTAGCTTCTGGGGCTACACCTTC. Residues: CASSQAGTGSFWGYTF.

This chain joins TRBV28 and TRBJ1-3; 9 nucleotides line up with TRBD1. The CDR3 loop spans 16 amino acids. Germline V gene data show CDR1 as MDHEN and CDR2 as SYDVKM. The V and J ends lost 4 bases and 3 bases, in that order; junction bases with no gene match: 7. CDR3 amino acids: CASSSPGQGIGNTIYF. CDR3 coding DNA: TGTGCCAGCAGTTCCCCGGGACAGGGTATTGGAAACACCATATATTTT.